One sample yielded the 25 T cell receptor beta chains listed below, sequenced in a study of Graves' ophthalmopathy and Graves' hyperthyroidism. Amplifying from RNA transcripts, the study obtained TCR beta CDR3 regions. First-round RT-PCR employed HTBI primers, with a second-round multiplex PCR after it. TCRdb processed the multiplex PCR reads anew with MiXCR; each CDR3 protein has one entry. The table includes about 370,000 distinct CDR3 sequences, about 17% detected once. The sequenced material came from peripheral blood. The receptors were gathered from an adult woman with stable Graves' hyperthyroidism.

In the case of this clonotype: Its ends do not fully match the called genes, so a read error is possible. The chain carries TRBV6-1 and TRBJ1-6, with no clear D. Germline CDR1 is MNHNS and CDR2 is SASEGT. This CDR3 spans 13 amino acids. DNA of the CDR3: TGCGCCAGCGGAGAGGTGATTCGGTCACCTCTCCACTTT. Its translation is CASGEVIRSPLHF.

For this clonotype: This sequence may be a read error, since a much larger clone differs from it by one base. The chain recombines TRBV6-1 with TRBJ2-3, with D unclear. Germline CDR1 and CDR2: MNHNS and SASEGT. The CDR3 covers 14 residues. Between the trimmed V and J ends, which lost 3 bases and 0 bases, there was a span of 7 bases. The CDR3 reads CASSDLGSTDTQYF. The DNA of the CDR3 is TGTGCCAGCAGTGACTTAGGAAGCACAGATACGCAGTATTTT.

The J gene is TRBJ2-5, the V gene TRBV9; 9 bases agree with TRBD1. The J call could be wrong; TRBJ2-7 is a better fit for the DNA end. Per the germline V gene, CDR1 is SGDLS and CDR2 is YYNGEE. The CDR3 loop spans 16 amino acids. In DNA form, the CDR3 reads TGTGCCAGCAGCGTAGGGGCCGGGACAGGGCTCCACGAGCAGTACTTC. It translates to CASSVGAGTGLHEQYF.

The V gene is TRBV12-3 or TRBV12-4, the J gene TRBJ1-2, with 9 bases aligning to TRBD1. The V segment lost 6 bases and the J segment 3 bases; nucleotides outside the gene matches: 5. The CDR3 has 14 amino acids. Here the CDR3 reads CASRRDRAYYGYTF. The CDR3 nucleotides read TGTGCCAGCAGACGGGACAGGGCTTACTATGGCTACACCTTC.

This clonotype has ten or more counts. The chain uses TRBV28 and TRBJ2-7; 9 bases fit TRBD1. The ends lost 1 base at V and 4 bases at J; junction bases unmatched: 17. The CDR3 runs 19 residues. Germline V gives CDR1 MDHEN, CDR2 SYDVKM. The CDR3 DNA follows: TGTGCCAGCAGTTTATTTTCGTTTTGGGGACAGGGCGGCGTTTACGAGCAGTACTTC. The encoded protein is CASSLFSFWGQGGVYEQYF.

This clonotype was picked up many times. The genes are TRBV15 and TRBJ1-1; D might be TRBD1 (5 bases). Germline loops: CDR1 LNHNV, CDR2 YYDKDF (reference sequence). The CDR3 contains 14 residues. V was shortened by 8 bases and J by 1 base, with 14 bases between the two germline ends. For the CDR3, the DNA is TGTGCCACCCGCCCCTGGGACGAGAACACTGAAGCTTTCTTT. Amino acids: CATRPWDENTEAFF. Full variable domain (rest looked up from reference TRBV15 and TRBJ1-1): DAMVIQNPRYQVTQFGKPVTLSCSQTLNHNVMYWYQQKSSQAPKLLFHYYDKDFNNEADTPDNFQSRRPNTSFCFLDIRSPGLGDTAMYLCATRPWDENTEAFFGQGTRLTVV.

This clonotype was counted ten times or more. The gene calls are TRBV9 and TRBJ1-6; 7 bases align to TRBD1. Germline loops: CDR1 SGDLS, CDR2 YYNGEE. The length of the CDR3 is 17 residues. V gave up 2 bases and J gave up 3 bases; unmatched junction bases: 8. The CDR3, as DNA: TGTGCCAGCAGCGTGGAGGCAGGGGGAAACTATAATTCACCCCTCCACTTT. Residues: CASSVEAGGNYNSPLHF.

This clonotype was counted many times. This chain links TRBV28 with TRBJ2-7; D gene unclear. Germline CDR1 reads MDHEN; CDR2 reads SYDVKM. The CDR3 sequence is 15 residues long. The ends were cut back, 4 bases at V and 3 bases at J, with 16 bases in the middle. CDR3 amino acids: CASSSVRRASYEQYF. CDR3 in DNA: TGTGCCAGCAGTTCGGTTCGAAGGGCCAGCTACGAGCAGTACTTC.

This clonotype was seen a handful of times. The CDR3 nucleotides are TGCAGTGCTAGAGGGGGTTCGGGGGACGAGCAGTACTTC. Translating it yields CSARGGSGDEQYF. This chain links TRBV20-1 with TRBJ2-7; TRBD2 might be the D (6 bases). V was clipped by 1 base and J by 5 bases, with 12 bases between them. The germline V gene encodes CDR1 DFQATT and CDR2 SNEGSKA (reference sequence). The CDR3 sequence is 13 residues long.

This clonotype was counted a few times. The V call is TRBV4-2, the J call TRBJ1-5; D is undetermined. This CDR3 region has 15 residues. Germline V gene data show CDR1 as LGHNA and CDR2 as YNFKEQ. Trimming left V 0 bases short and J 1 base short, with 7 bases between. The CDR3 sequence is CASSQEYRSNQPQHF. The DNA for the CDR3 is TGTGCCAGCAGCCAAGAATATCGGAGCAATCAGCCCCAGCATTTT.

This clonotype was observed at least ten times. The V call is TRBV19, the J call TRBJ1-5, with D perhaps TRBD1 (5 bases). Trimming pared 7 bases from V and 4 bases from J, leaving 8 bases between. Germline CDR1 reads LNHDA; CDR2 reads SQIVND (reference sequence). The CDR3 loop spans 12 amino acids. The CDR3 DNA reads TGTGCCAGTAATTGGGGGAATCAGCCCCAGCATTTT. It yields the protein CASNWGNQPQHF.

At least ten counts were recorded for this clonotype. The V gene is TRBV20-1, the J gene TRBJ2-7; D may be TRBD2 (6 bases). Per the germline V gene, CDR1 is DFQATT and CDR2 is SNEGSKA (reference sequence). This CDR3 has 15 residues. V lost 6 bases to trimming and J lost 0 bases, with 18 bases between them. Written as DNA, the CDR3 is TGCAGTGCCCCTAATAAGGGGAGGAGCTCCTACGAGCAGTACTTC. This gives the protein CSAPNKGRSSYEQYF.

This clonotype was seen many times. J is TRBJ2-7 and V is TRBV20-1; TRBD1 agrees at 11 bases. In germline, CDR1 is DFQATT, CDR2 SNEGSKA (reference sequence). Losses at the gene ends were 0 bases for V and 7 bases for J; bases not matched to a gene: 8. The CDR3 loop spans 15 amino acids. The CDR3 DNA is TGCAGTGCTAGAGATGAAGGACAGGGGGCAGGAGAGCAGTACTTC. It specifies CSARDEGQGAGEQYF.

Many counts were recorded for this clonotype. The V and J genes are TRBV12-3 or TRBV12-4 and TRBJ2-7; either TRBD1 or TRBD2 may fit D (6 bases each). The germline V and J ends were trimmed by 8 bases and 2 bases, with 16 bases remaining between them. The CDR3 totals 14 residues. This chain's CDR3 is CASGHTGAAYEQYF. The CDR3 DNA reads TGTGCCAGCGGTCATACGGGGGCGGCCTACGAGCAGTACTTC.

In its sample, this clonotype was seen a few times. The chain uses TRBV4-3 and TRBJ1-2; D uncertain. The germline V and J ends were trimmed by 4 bases and 8 bases, with 14 bases remaining between them. The germline V gene has CDR1 LGHNA and CDR2 YSLEER. CDR3 length: 13 residues. In nucleotides, the CDR3 is TGCGCCAGCAGCCCCGTCGGGGTAGACGGCTACACCTTC. Its protein product is CASSPVGVDGYTF.

This clonotype has at least ten counts. The chain uses TRBV2 and TRBJ2-7; 9 bases map to TRBD2. The CDR3 is 15 residues long. The germline CDR1 and CDR2 sequences are SNHLY and FYNNEI. Trimming took 5 bases from V and 6 from J; bases not matched to a gene: 11. CDR3 loop: CASSHDSGSSLEQYF. The CDR3 nucleotides read TGTGCCAGCAGTCATGATAGCGGGAGTAGTCTCGAGCAGTACTTC. Together with reference TRBV2 and TRBJ2-7, the CDR3 gives the full variable domain: EPEVTQTPSHQVTQMGQEVILRCVPISNHLYFYWYRQILGQKVEFLVSFYNNEISEKSEIFDDQFSVERPDGSNFTLKIRSTKLEDSAMYFCASSHDSGSSLEQYFGPGTRLTVT.

This clonotype was counted at least ten times. This chain joins TRBV6-2 or TRBV6-3 and TRBJ2-5, with D unresolved. Per germline, CDR1 MNHEY and CDR2 SVGEGT. This CDR3 has 17 residues. V was clipped by 6 bases and J by 1 base, with 21 bases between them. The CDR3 region has the DNA TGTGCCAGCAGACATACCACGAGCAGACGGTTCCAAGAGACCCAGTACTTC. Protein sequence: CASRHTTSRRFQETQYF.

The chain carries TRBV6-1 and TRBJ2-7; 15 bases line up with TRBD2. J lost 0 bases, V lost 5 bases, and 5 bases had no gene match. The CDR3 covers 17 residues. CDR1 and CDR2 (germline): MNHNS, SASEGT. Written as DNA, the CDR3 is TGTGCCAGCAGTCCGGGACTAGCGGGAGGCCTCTCCTACGAGCAGTACTTC. Translating gives CASSPGLAGGLSYEQYF.

There are many counts of this clonotype. The V and J genes are TRBV18 and TRBJ2-5; 7 nucleotides line up with TRBD1. Germline V gene lookup returns CDR1 KGHSH and CDR2 LQKENI. CDR3 length: 17 residues. Germline trimming cut 0 bases from V and 0 bases from J; bases unmatched to any gene: 7. The CDR3 bases are TGTGCCAGCTCACCACCGGGCCGACAGGGATACCAAGAGACCCAGTACTTC. It yields the protein CASSPPGRQGYQETQYF.

V and J are TRBV9 and TRBJ2-7; 7 positions agree with TRBD2. The CDR3 has 13 residues. After removal of 3 bases from V and 6 bases from J, the junction contained 6 bases not matched to a gene. Per germline, CDR1 SGDLS and CDR2 YYNGEE. The CDR3 nucleotides are TGTGCCAGCAGCGCCGGACTAGACCGCGAGCAGTACTTC. Its translation: CASSAGLDREQYF.

This clonotype came up many times. The V gene is TRBV5-1, the J gene TRBJ1-1; D is uncertain. The CDR3 has 14 residues. Germline V CDR1 and CDR2: SGHRS, YFSETQ. Deletions cut 1 base from V and 1 base from J, with 8 bases between. The CDR3 DNA reads TGCGCCAGCAGCTTGATACAGCAGAACACTGAAGCTTTCTTT. This sequence encodes CASSLIQQNTEAFF.

The table lists this clonotype with many counts. The chain recombines TRBV6-1 with TRBJ1-5; tentative D call: TRBD1 (6 bases). In germline, CDR1 is MNHNS, CDR2 SASEGT. Trimming left V 6 bases short and J 9 bases short, with 21 bases between. The length of the CDR3 is 15 residues. The CDR3 loop is CASSPDGGFSWPQHF. CDR3 DNA sequence: TGTGCCAGCAGCCCCGATGGGGGCTTTTCGTGGCCCCAGCATTTT.

This clonotype was observed at least ten times. This chain links TRBV11-2 with TRBJ1-2; D is unclear. Germline CDR1 and CDR2: SGHAT and FQNNGV. Trimming removed 5 bases from V and 8 bases from J, with 9 bases in between. The CDR3 spans 11 residues. As DNA, the CDR3 is TGTGCCAGCAGCCGGACTCTGGGCTACACCTTC. It specifies CASSRTLGYTF.

Note on this clonotype: Possible read error: a much larger clone is one base away. The CDR3: CASSMIGGGTLYYEQYF. CDR3 bases: TGCGCCAGCAGCATGATAGGGGGGGGGACCCTCTACTACGAGCAGTACTTC. This chain connects TRBV5-1 to TRBJ2-7; D might be TRBD2 (7 bases). Deletions cut 4 bases from V and 3 bases from J, with 23 bases between. The CDR3 consists of 17 residues. CDR1 SGHRS and CDR2 YFSETQ come from the germline V gene.

This clonotype was counted ten times or more. The chain joins TRBV12-3 or TRBV12-4 to TRBJ1-1, with D unresolved. The CDR3 sequence is 12 residues long. Trimming removed 5 bases at V and 8 bases at J, with 12 bases between. The CDR3 bases are TGTGCCAGCAGTCTATTGGTATTCGAAGCTTTCTTT. Its protein product is CASSLLVFEAFF.